This TCR beta chain was obtained from a study of T-cell memory formation after mild COVID-19. On this clonotype itself: The antigen remains unidentified.

Overall study results and limits: What remained unconfirmed was the SARS-CoV-2 specificity of second-wave clones peaking on day 37.

A single record per CDR3 protein comes from TCRdb applying MiXCR to the 5' RACE reads. Of 550,000 to 600,000 distinct CDR3 sequences detected, 15% to 20% appear once; the ten largest clones hold 8.1%. This receptor was taken from an adult woman who had mild COVID-19 (a few samples of this study predate the infection). Cell type and time point are not known. The sequencing sample was made of PBMCs or a T cell subset sorted from them (not recorded which).

The CDR3 loop reads CASRKIGYTF. CDR3 bases: TGTGCCAGCAGAAAGATTGGCTACACCTTC. The chain carries TRBV12-3 or TRBV12-4 and TRBJ1-2, with D uncertain. This CDR3 is built from 10 residues. Trimming removed 6 bases at V and 7 bases at J, with 6 bases between.